The T cell receptor (beta chain) under discussion was sequenced for a study of regulatory T cells in long-lasting Graves disease (dated by TCRdb to 2020 to 2022). Regarding the research as a whole: Newly diagnosed Graves' disease patients had taken antithyroid drugs for less than 3 months. Persistent Graves' disease patients were compared with newly diagnosed Graves' disease patients by peripheral blood TCR sequencing and RNA sequencing. The study took place in China and was registered as a clinical trial. A total of around 35 samples underwent TCR sequencing: around 13 from persistent and 20 from newly diagnosed Graves' disease patients. What the work shows at the level of the full study, not this receptor alone: Persistent Graves' disease patients showed lower TCR Shannon entropy and fewer highly expanded clones than newly diagnosed patients, suggesting clonal expansion. TRBV28, TRBJ1-2 and TRBJ2-5 were preferentially used in persistent disease, while TRBV20-1 and TRBJ2-1 were favored in newly diagnosed disease. The small sample size was acknowledged by the authors as a limitation that may reduce accuracy. Sequencing and analysis were restricted to the TCR beta chain. Patients with persistent disease shared more public clonotypes (approximately 2,500) than newly diagnosed patients did (about 1,000). Peripheral blood alone was examined, since thyroid tissue, which constituted the primary lesion, could not be accessed.

Taken with the paper, the label for time point translates to: newly diagnosed GD, antithyroid drugs for less than 3 months. For both TCR sequencing and RNA sequencing, RNA was extracted from PBMCs using TRIzol. The diagnosis of Graves' disease followed American Thyroid Association guidelines. Patients for the study were recruited at an endocrinology department in Xi'an, China. From each patient, 8 to 10 milliliters of peripheral blood was collected into an EDTA anticoagulant tube. Ficoll Paque Plus density gradient separation was used to isolate PBMCs, and no further T cell sorting was done. An Agilent 2100 Bioanalyzer and agarose gel were used to assess RNA quality, and a NanoDrop 2000 was used to measure RNA concentration. The CDR3 goes from the cysteine to the phenylalanine over 17 residues. The only DNA kept is the CDR3, 51 bases in frame from the first base. Germline trimming: 9 bases from V, 0 bases from J; junction bases outside gene matches: 14. CDR1 and CDR2 (LNHDA, SQIVND) derive from the germline V gene (reference sequence).

Libraries were built with multiplex PCR. Sequencing instrument: Illumina HiSeq 4000. iRepertoire HTBI primers and Arm-PCR amplification of CDR3 regions were used to construct TCR beta libraries. Before sequencing, the PCR products went through gel purification. On the study's bioinformatics: Across samples, some 62 TRBV and approximately 15 TRBJ segments were identified and used for gene usage analysis of CDR3 amino acid clonotypes. COPE and FqMerger were used to merge the filtered high-quality paired reads into contigs. BLAST was used to align contigs to IMGT TRBV, TRBD and TRBJ reference genes, with CDR3 defined following IMGT. Highly expanded clones were defined as clonotypes with a frequency above 0.1%. Shannon entropy was used to measure repertoire diversity, and the Gini coefficient was used to measure V-J evenness. A clonotype found in more than one individual was treated as public. TCRdb reprocessing: public reads trimmed at Q25 with fastp, clones called with MiXCR, in-frame beta chains kept. Each CDR3 protein gets just one entry, which takes the most common genes and DNA from the rows behind it. TCRdb, rather than the study authors, made the V and J calls. Within this sample are roughly 500,000 distinct CDR3 sequences, with more than 10% of them counted one time only. Of the sample, about 8.9% is held by the ten largest clones.

This clonotype was counted ten times or more. No cognate antigen has been identified for it. Qualities for individual bases were not recorded, and no much larger clone is one base off. This sample also belongs to another study, concerning T cells in Graves' hyperthyroidism and ophthalmopathy. As the second study states: Graves' hyperthyroidism was defined as stable when no progression to ophthalmopathy occurred over 18 months of follow-up. Hyperthyroidism patients were newly diagnosed, with disease duration under 2 months, and aged 18 to 65 years. Patients with uncontrolled infections, other autoimmune diseases, pregnancy or lactation were excluded. Diagnoses relied on clinical symptoms, serum thyroxine and TRAb, thyroid ultrasound and orbital computed tomography. The first round of RT-PCR for the TCR CDR3 was performed with the HTBI primer set and the Qiagen OneStep RT-PCR kit. Most expanded thyroid clonotypes (frequency above 0.001) were also found in blood, which suggests that blood repertoires may mirror thyroid immune responses. A 13 V-J signature model separated ophthalmopathy from stable hyperthyroidism, with approximately 86% sensitivity and 81.08% specificity in cross-validation and 80%/75% in testing. In validation, the model predicted progression to ophthalmopathy a median of 6.5 months before onset, with about 70% sensitivity and 72.22% specificity. A discovery cohort of fewer than 110 patients, approximately 45 with Graves' ophthalmopathy and 55 to 60 with stable Graves' hyperthyroidism, was used to find distinguishing TCR V-J signatures. An independent validation cohort of 18 to 20 hyperthyroidism patients and about 15 patients who later progressed to ophthalmopathy tested prospective prediction of ophthalmopathy. For training and testing, the 110 or so patients in the discovery cohort were randomly divided in a 7:3 ratio. In addition, the study compared T-cell repertoires in thyroid tissue and in blood from roughly six Graves' hyperthyroidism patients. After blood sampling, hyperthyroidism patients were treated with methimazole at a starting dose of 30 mg daily, and ophthalmopathy patients were treated with high-dose intravenous methylprednisolone. Libraries were constructed in a second round of multiplex PCR, after which size selection and purification were carried out. The libraries were sequenced on an Illumina HiSeq2000 using paired-end 100 bp reads. SOAPnuke was used to process the raw data, throwing out any read that contained adapters or uncalled bases, had a mean Phred below 15, or lacked an exact constant-primer or identifier match. COPE v1.2.5 was used to merge the high-quality paired reads, and each unique nucleotide sequence was defined as a clonotype. MiTCR v1.1 was used to align the clonotypes against IMGT TRBV, TRBD and TRBJ reference segments. Analysis was restricted to V-J combinations with a frequency above 0.0001, which covered 99.2% of repertoires. The TCS score was defined as the ratio of F50 (clonal expansion) to E x V (chaos), calculated using BLOSUM62-based TCRdist between CDR3 peptides within each V-J. Welch's t-statistics and random forest reduced roughly 500 V-J features to 10 to 15, which were used in a naive Bayes classifier (R e1071). No statistical method was used to fix the sample size in advance, and group allocation was not hidden from the investigators. The paper describes TCR Vbeta CDR3 sequencing of 135 peripheral blood samples, made up of about 40 ophthalmopathy patients, 70 to 75 hyperthyroidism patients and roughly 17 progressor patients.

This TCR was recovered from a woman younger than 45 with Graves disease. Donor details come from another sample of the same person, matched by shared clones. In this chain, TRBV19 is recombined with TRBJ1-5, with 7 bases in between that match TRBD1. The source material was peripheral blood mononuclear cells (PBMCs), sampled at new diagnosis, from a patient treated with antithyroid drugs. At the DNA level, the sequence is TGTGCCAGCCGAAAATCGGGACAGTATAATAGCAATCAGCCCCAGCATTTT. Its amino acids are CASRKSGQYNSNQPQHF.